These 5 T cell receptor beta chains share one sample of origin, sequenced in a study of T-cell memory formation after mild COVID-19. TCRdb analysed the 5' RACE reads with MiXCR anew, one entry per CDR3 protein. In the table there are hundreds of thousands of distinct CDR3 sequences, 28% of which are singletons. Sequencing used PBMCs or a T cell subset sorted from them (not recorded which). These TCRs come from an adult woman who had mild COVID-19 (a few samples of this study predate the infection). Cell type and time point are not known.

This clonotype has only a few counts. The chain recombines TRBV7-6 with TRBJ1-3, with D possibly being TRBD1 (5 bases). The CDR3 runs to 16 residues. CDR1 and CDR2 (germline): SGHVS, FNYEAQ. The V and J ends lost 2 bases and 4 bases respectively, with 15 bases between them. The CDR3 loop reads CASSLHGGSGGNTIYF. The DNA for the CDR3 is TGTGCCAGCAGCTTACACGGGGGATCGGGAGGAAACACCATATATTTT.

V gene TRBV12-3 or TRBV12-4 combines with J gene TRBJ1-3, with a tentative D call TRBD1 (5 bases). The CDR3 contains 13 residues. V lost 4 bases and J lost 3, with 7 bases in between. CDR3 loop: CASSSGGGNTIYF. The CDR3 DNA sequence: TGTGCCAGCAGTTCGGGGGGTGGAAACACCATATATTTT.

The chain joins TRBV13 to TRBJ1-2, with 11 bases fitting TRBD1. Germline CDR1 PRHDT, CDR2 FYEKMQ (reference sequence). The ends lost 4 bases at V and 5 bases at J; junction bases unmatched: 3. The CDR3 loop spans 14 amino acids. The CDR3 DNA follows: TGTGCCAGCAGCTCAGGGACAGGGGGGTATGGCTACACCTTC. It specifies CASSSGTGGYGYTF.

This clonotype was recorded a few times. The rearrangement links TRBV2 to TRBJ1-2; D is unresolved. With 6 bases removed from V and 3 bases from J, the gap between germline ends came to 11 bases. CDR1 SNHLY and CDR2 FYNNEI come from the germline V gene. The CDR3 is 13 amino acids. The CDR3 DNA reads TGTGCCAGCAGGCTTGCCGGGGACTATGGCTACACCTTC. As protein: CASRLAGDYGYTF.

This rearrangement joins TRBV7-6 to TRBJ1-2; no clear D gene. In germline, CDR1 is SGHVS, CDR2 FNYEAQ. CDR3 length equals 20 residues. The V end was cut by 1 base, the J end by 3 bases, with 27 bases between. The CDR3 sequence is CASSLVVMDGVSADHYGYTF. The CDR3 DNA follows: TGTGCCAGCAGCTTAGTTGTTATGGATGGGGTCAGCGCCGATCACTATGGCTACACCTTC.